Each of the 25 T cell receptor beta chains below was sequenced from the same sample in a study of blood T cells in healthy people across ages. It was with a sample-barcoded 5' primer and a J-beta primer mix that a second PCR of about 6 to 12 cycles was run. TCRdb reanalysed the 5' RACE reads using MiXCR and keeps one entry per CDR3 protein. The data hold roughly 680,000 distinct CDR3 sequences, with around 50% observed a single time. Sequenced input: blood. These receptors all come from a woman aged 80 or older in good health.

The CDR3 sequence: CATRGPLGQETQYF. The CDR3 DNA follows: TGTGCCACCAGGGGTCCGTTAGGCCAAGAGACCCAGTACTTC. The chain carries TRBV24-1 and TRBJ2-5; no reliable D call. The CDR3 length is 14 residues. Germline CDR1 and CDR2: KGHDR and SFDVKD. Trimming removed 7 bases from V and 1 base from J, with 12 bases in between.

The chain couples TRBV29-1 to TRBJ2-5; the D gene could be TRBD1 or TRBD2 (5 bases each). The last part of the DNA fits TRBJ2-7 better; the J call may be wrong. This CDR3 has 13 amino acids. The germline V gene encodes CDR1 SQVTM and CDR2 ANQGSEA. CDR3 DNA: TGCAGCGTTCGGGACGGTAGCTCCTACGAGCAGTACTTC. It encodes CSVRDGSSYEQYF.

With respect to this clonotype: Since a much larger clone is just one base distant, this may be a read error. V and J are TRBV12-3 or TRBV12-4 and TRBJ2-4, with 11 bases matching TRBD1. TRBJ2-7 matches the DNA end more closely, so the J call is doubtful. The CDR3 contains 16 residues. Written as DNA, the CDR3 is TGTGCCAGCAGACGCGGGACAGGGGGAATGAGCTACGAGCAGTACTTC. Amino acids: CASRRGTGGMSYEQYF.

The chain employs TRBV10-3 and TRBJ2-1; 13 bases map to TRBD2. V lost 3 bases to trimming and J lost 8 bases; unmatched junction nucleotides: 4. Germline CDR1 reads ENHRY; CDR2 reads SYGVKD. CDR3 length: 15 amino acids. The CDR3 sequence: CAISDGTSGKDEQFF. In DNA, the CDR3 is TGTGCCATCAGTGACGGGACTAGCGGGAAGGATGAGCAGTTCTTC.

This rearrangement joins TRBV28 to TRBJ2-4, with D maybe TRBD2 (6 bases). The J call may be faulty, since TRBJ2-7 better matches the DNA end. Germline V gene data show CDR1 as MDHEN and CDR2 as SYDVKM. The CDR3 has 13 amino acids. CDR3 residues: CASRLASPYEQYF. The CDR3 nucleotides read TGTGCCAGCCGTCTAGCGTCCCCCTACGAGCAGTACTTC.

The rearrangement links TRBV12-3 or TRBV12-4 to TRBJ2-7; 9 positions agree with TRBD2. The CDR3 runs to 16 residues. V trimming: 5 bases; J trimming: 0 bases; junction bases outside the gene matches: 8. The DNA for the CDR3 is TGTGCCAGCAGTCCCACTAGCGGGCAGAGCTCCTACGAGCAGTACTTC. It specifies CASSPTSGQSSYEQYF.

The sample holds many counts of this clonotype. The chain is built from TRBV5-1 and TRBJ2-1; a possible D gene is TRBD2 (6 bases). Between the trimmed V and J ends, which lost 4 bases and 0 bases, there was a span of 11 bases. In germline, CDR1 is SGHRS, CDR2 YFSETQ. The CDR3 consists of 15 residues. The CDR3 sequence: CASSDIGGSYNEQFF. CDR3 bases: TGCGCCAGCAGCGACATCGGGGGCTCCTACAATGAGCAGTTCTTC.

About this clonotype: Given a much more abundant clone one base away, this may be a read error. The chain employs TRBV6-2 or TRBV6-3 and TRBJ2-1, with D possibly TRBD2 on 6 matching bases. CDR1 is MNHEY, CDR2 SVGEGT, per germline. The V and J ends lost 0 bases and 9 bases respectively, with 15 bases between them. The CDR3 is made up of 15 amino acids. CDR3 nucleotides: TGTGCCAGCAGTTACTCAGGAGGGAGAGCGGGTGAGCAGTTCTTC. It translates to CASSYSGGRAGEQFF.

With regard to this clonotype: This sequence may be a read error, since a much larger clone differs from it by one base. The genes are TRBV5-1 and TRBJ2-7, with 10 nucleotides matching TRBD1. Per the germline V gene, CDR1 is SGHRS and CDR2 is YFSETQ. The CDR3 is 14 residues long. CDR3 protein: CASSLRQGADERYF. CDR3 nucleotide sequence: TGCGCCAGCAGCTTGAGACAGGGGGCAGACGAGCGGTACTTC.

This clonotype came up many times. J is TRBJ2-7 and V is TRBV12-3 or TRBV12-4; D is uncertain. This CDR3 is built from 12 residues. V lost 4 bases and J lost 0, with 4 bases in between. The CDR3 reads CASSYSSYEQYF. Written as DNA, the CDR3 is TGTGCCAGCAGTTACAGCTCCTACGAGCAGTACTTC.

For the CDR3, the DNA is TGTGCCAGCAGTTTAAGGGACCCCAGGGGGTACGAGCAGTACTTC. It encodes CASSLRDPRGYEQYF. V usage is TRBV27 and J usage is TRBJ2-7; TRBD1 aligns across 7 bases. The CDR3 is 15 residues long. With V trimmed by 2 bases and J by 4 bases, 8 bases remained unmatched. The germline gives CDR1 MNHEY, CDR2 SMNVEV (reference sequence).

Comment on this clonotype: With a much larger clone just one base away, this may be a read error. The chain couples TRBV20-1 to TRBJ2-1; D is unclear. V lost 1 base and J 13 bases, leaving 20 bases between the germline ends. Germline V gene sequence: CDR1 DFQATT, CDR2 SNEGSKA (reference sequence). This CDR3 comprises 14 residues. CDR3 DNA: TGCAGTGCTAGAGTCCCGGTCTTCCAAGAGACCCAGTTCTTC. This codes for CSARVPVFQETQFF.

At least ten counts were recorded for this clonotype. This rearrangement joins TRBV19 to TRBJ2-3; D is uncertain. The germline V gene has CDR1 LNHDA and CDR2 SQIVND (reference sequence). Between the trimmed V and J ends, which lost 3 bases and 3 bases, there was a span of 7 bases. This CDR3 has 13 amino acids. CDR3 sequence: CASSIQTTDTQYF. The CDR3 DNA follows: TGTGCCAGTAGTATTCAGACTACAGATACGCAGTATTTT.

As to this clonotype: A much larger clone differs by one base, so this may be a read error. The chain couples TRBV7-9 to TRBJ1-4; D is unclear. This CDR3 is 15 amino acids long. Germline CDR1 and CDR2: SEHNR and FQNEAQ (reference sequence). The CDR3 nucleotides are TGTGTCAGCAGCTTAGCTATTCGAGCTAATGAAAAACTGTTTTTT. This sequence encodes CVSSLAIRANEKLFF.

V and J are TRBV10-1 and TRBJ2-2, with D perhaps assigned TRBD1 or TRBD2 (5 bases each). Germline V gene sequence: CDR1 WNHNN, CDR2 SYGVQD (reference sequence). V gave up 2 bases and J gave up 5 bases, with 12 bases separating them. The CDR3 runs to 15 residues. CDR3 bases: TGCGCCAGCAGTGAGCGGGGCAGCGGAACCGGGGAGCTGTTTTTT. Translating it yields CASSERGSGTGELFF.

This CDR3 reads CASSVAARPTEAFF. The CDR3 nucleotides are TGTGCCAGCAGCGTAGCAGCTCGTCCCACTGAAGCTTTCTTT. This rearrangement joins TRBV9 to TRBJ1-1; no clear D. V was clipped by 0 bases and J by 4 bases, with 10 bases between them. The CDR3 totals 14 residues. Germline lookup yields CDR1 SGDLS and CDR2 YYNGEE.

Notes on this clonotype: A read error may be the cause here, since a much bigger clone is one base away. The J gene is TRBJ2-7, the V gene TRBV5-1, with D tentatively TRBD2 (6 bases). Germline V lookup: CDR1 SGHRS, CDR2 YFSETQ. This CDR3 is 14 amino acids long. Trimming shortened V by 3 bases and J by 7 bases, and 17 bases separated the two germline ends. CDR3 nucleotide sequence: TGCGCCAGCAGCTCAGGAGGGGTACGGGATGAGCAGTACTTC. Its protein product is CASSSGGVRDEQYF.

The chain employs TRBV14 and TRBJ2-1; 9 bases line up with TRBD2. The CDR3 contains 16 residues. The V gene's germline CDR1 is SGHDN and CDR2 FVKESK. Trimming removed 4 bases from V and 7 bases from J; junction bases left unmatched: 11. CDR3 amino acids: CASSPALAGLWNEQFF. In DNA, the CDR3 is TGTGCCAGCAGCCCGGCTCTAGCGGGGCTATGGAATGAGCAGTTCTTC.

The rearrangement uses TRBV6-6 and TRBJ1-1; D gene uncertain. Germline lookup yields CDR1 MNHNY and CDR2 SVGAGI (reference sequence). Trimming took 2 bases from V and 0 from J, leaving 4 bases between them. This CDR3 contains 13 residues. CDR3 loop: CASSYGMNTEAFF. In DNA form, the CDR3 reads TGTGCCAGCAGTTACGGCATGAACACTGAAGCTTTCTTT.

V usage is TRBV20-1 and J usage is TRBJ2-7, with 8 positions matching TRBD2. CDR1 and CDR2 from the germline V gene are DFQATT and SNEGSKA (reference sequence). This CDR3 comprises 15 residues. V lost 0 bases, J lost 6 bases, and 10 bases stayed unmatched. The CDR3 spells CSARDPPGREGEQYF. CDR3 DNA: TGCAGTGCTAGAGATCCCCCCGGGAGGGAGGGCGAGCAGTACTTC.

The J gene is TRBJ2-2, the V gene TRBV4-1; D unresolved. The V end lost 8 bases, the J end lost 6 bases, and 22 bases lay between the germline ends. The germline V gene encodes CDR1 MGHRA and CDR2 YSYEKL. The CDR3 spans 16 residues. The CDR3 spells CASARALPSVPGELFF. DNA for the CDR3: TGCGCCAGCGCCCGGGCCCTCCCATCGGTCCCCGGGGAGCTGTTTTTT.

Ten or more counts support this clonotype. The genes are TRBV20-1 and TRBJ2-4; no clear D gene. This CDR3 region has 14 residues. The V and J ends lost 3 bases and 0 bases respectively, with 9 bases between them. Germline CDR1 and CDR2: DFQATT and SNEGSKA (reference sequence). DNA of the CDR3: TGCAGTGCTAGTGACATACTAGCCAAAAACATTCAGTACTTC. Translation: CSASDILAKNIQYF.

The V call is TRBV6-2 or TRBV6-3, the J call TRBJ2-4; D may be TRBD2 (5 bases). The J call may be faulty, since TRBJ2-7 better matches the DNA end. This CDR3 has 12 residues. Germline V lookup: CDR1 MNHEY, CDR2 SVGEGT. For the CDR3, the DNA is TGTGCCAGCAGTGGGCGGGTTTACGAGCAGTACTTC. Amino acids: CASSGRVYEQYF.

A remark on this clonotype: A much larger clone lies one base from this, so it may be a read error. The genes are TRBV14 and TRBJ2-5, with D hard to call. Germline assignment: CDR1 SGHDN and CDR2 FVKESK. The CDR3 has 12 amino acids. The CDR3 sequence: CAGSPYQETQYF. As DNA, the CDR3 is TGTGCCGGCAGCCCGTACCAAGAGACCCAGTACTTC.

This clonotype was detected only a few times. The gene calls are TRBV5-1 and TRBJ2-7; D is perhaps TRBD1 or TRBD2 (5 bases each). Trimming stripped 0 bases from V and 4 bases from J, with 11 bases between. Germline values: CDR1 SGHRS, CDR2 YFSETQ. This CDR3 region has 14 residues. The CDR3 reads CASSLALGVYEQYF. The DNA for the CDR3 is TGCGCCAGCAGCTTGGCTCTGGGGGTGTACGAGCAGTACTTC.